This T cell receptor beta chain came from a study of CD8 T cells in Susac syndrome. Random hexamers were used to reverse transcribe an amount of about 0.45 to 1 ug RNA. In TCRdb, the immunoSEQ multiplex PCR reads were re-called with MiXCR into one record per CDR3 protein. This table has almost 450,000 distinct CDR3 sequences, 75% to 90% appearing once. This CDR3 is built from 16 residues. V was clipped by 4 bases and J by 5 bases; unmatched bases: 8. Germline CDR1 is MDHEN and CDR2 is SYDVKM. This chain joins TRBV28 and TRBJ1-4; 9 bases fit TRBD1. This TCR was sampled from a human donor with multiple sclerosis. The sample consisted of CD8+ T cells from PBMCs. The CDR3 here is CASSSPRTGENEKLFF. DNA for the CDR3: TGTGCCAGCAGTTCTCCTAGGACAGGGGAGAATGAAAAACTGTTTTTT.